The 13 T cell receptor beta chains presented below share a single source sample, sequenced in a study of OX40 agonist ivuxolimab in advanced cancers. Using immunoSEQ multiplex PCR, the repertoire was profiled, and TCRdb retains in-frame clones only, with some absent. The sample includes under 20,000 clones, roughly 91% of them seen just once. The specimen comprised CD4+ or CD8+ T cells sorted from blood, sampled in a trial of the OX40 agonist ivuxolimab. These receptors came from an adult with an advanced solid tumor such as melanoma, head and neck, liver or kidney cancer.

The chain has TRBV15 and TRBJ2-1, with a tentative D call TRBD2 (6 bases). The germline V gene has CDR1 LNHNV and CDR2 YYDKDF (reference sequence). CDR3 length: 16 residues. V was trimmed by 0 bases and J by 1 base, leaving 10 bases between them. The CDR3, as DNA: TGTGCCACCAGCAGAGATGTGGGGGGATCCTACAATGAGCAGTTCTTC. This encodes CATSRDVGGSYNEQFF. The variable domain in full, with the rest retrieved from reference TRBV15 and TRBJ2-1, is DAMVIQNPRYQVTQFGKPVTLSCSQTLNHNVMYWYQQKSSQAPKLLFHYYDKDFNNEADTPDNFQSRRPNTSFCFLDIRSPGLGDTAMYLCATSRDVGGSYNEQFFGPGTRLTVL.

The chain employs TRBV19 and TRBJ2-1, with 8 nucleotides matching TRBD2. The CDR3 contains 17 residues. Germline V gives CDR1 LNHDA, CDR2 SQIVND (reference sequence). The V gene end was trimmed by 2 bases and the J gene end by 3 bases; junction bases not matched to a gene: 9. DNA for the CDR3: TGTGCCAGTAGTATATTAGCGGGACGGTCTATCTACAATGAGCAGTTCTTC. The encoded protein is CASSILAGRSIYNEQFF.

The V gene is TRBV14, the J gene TRBJ2-5; D is undetermined. The assigned J gene may be wrong: the sequence end matches TRBJ2-7 better. Germline CDR1 reads SGHDN; CDR2 reads FVKESK. The CDR3 is made up of 15 amino acids. The CDR3 DNA follows: TGTGCCAGCAGCCCCTTGGGATCCAGCTCCTACGAGCAGTACTTC. It encodes CASSPLGSSSYEQYF.

This clone was counted once. The chain links TRBV28 to TRBJ2-3, with D perhaps TRBD2 (5 bases). Deletions cut 5 bases from V and 3 bases from J, with 15 bases between. This CDR3 spans 15 amino acids. In germline, CDR1 is MDHEN, CDR2 SYDVKM. The CDR3, as DNA: TGTGCCAGCAGTCGCGGGCAATCGGGGACAGATACGCAGTATTTT. Its translation is CASSRGQSGTDTQYF.

This clone was seen only once. The CDR3 DNA reads TGTGCCAGCAGACAGACTAGCGGGAGGGATACGCAGTATTTT. This gives the protein CASRQTSGRDTQYF. This chain links TRBV2 with TRBJ2-3, with TRBD2 identical over 13 bases. The CDR3 covers 14 residues. J gave up 6 bases and V 6 bases, and 3 bases lay outside the gene matches. Germline V gene sequence: CDR1 SNHLY, CDR2 FYNNEI.

This chain joins TRBV29-1 and TRBJ2-5, with D perhaps given as TRBD1 or TRBD2 (5 bases each). The V and J ends lost 2 bases and 5 bases respectively, with 9 bases between them. The CDR3 covers 12 residues. Germline assignment: CDR1 SQVTM and CDR2 ANQGSEA. The CDR3 DNA follows: TGCAGCGTTGAACGAGGGGCTGAGACCCAGTACTTC. This gives the protein CSVERGAETQYF.

In its sample, this clone was seen once. The chain recombines TRBV6-5 with TRBJ2-2; no firm D call. The V gene lost 6 bases and the J gene lost 5 bases, with 7 bases spanning the gap. Germline loops: CDR1 MNHEY, CDR2 SVGAGI. This CDR3 has 12 residues. This CDR3 is CASSPPTGELFF. Written as DNA, the CDR3 is TGTGCCAGCAGCCCCCCAACCGGGGAGCTGTTTTTT.

V gene TRBV27 combines with J gene TRBJ1-2, with unresolved D. The CDR3 is 15 amino acids. Looked up from germline, CDR1 is MNHEY and CDR2 is SMNVEV (reference sequence). Trimming removed 6 bases at V and 6 bases at J, with 20 bases between. The CDR3 reads CASSLTSGAGNGYTF. The CDR3 DNA follows: TGTGCCAGCAGCCTAACATCAGGAGCGGGGAATGGCTACACCTTC.

This clone showed up just a few times. The CDR3 loop is CASSLSMGGGDEQFF. The CDR3 DNA follows: TGTGCCAGCAGTTTATCGATGGGGGGAGGGGATGAGCAGTTCTTC. The chain couples TRBV27 to TRBJ2-1, with TRBD2 matching 7 bases. Germline lookup yields CDR1 MNHEY and CDR2 SMNVEV (reference sequence). The J segment lost 8 bases and the V segment lost 0 bases, leaving 7 bases of the junction unmatched. This CDR3 has 15 residues.

The J gene is TRBJ2-1, the V gene TRBV28; D is uncertain. The CDR3 is 12 amino acids. Trimming left V 3 bases short and J 6 bases short, with 6 bases between. Germline assignment: CDR1 MDHEN and CDR2 SYDVKM. This chain's CDR3 is CASSFGRNEQFF. Written as DNA, the CDR3 is TGTGCCAGCAGTTTCGGTCGCAATGAGCAGTTCTTC.

Only one count was recorded for this clone. This sequence joins TRBV18 and TRBJ2-7; 9 bases are a match to TRBD1. The CDR3 is made up of 15 amino acids. Germline V gene data show CDR1 as KGHSH and CDR2 as LQKENI. J gave up 5 bases and V 4 bases, and 9 bases lay outside the gene matches. CDR3 residues: CASSHPGQGSDEQYF. CDR3 DNA: TGTGCCAGCTCACACCCGGGACAGGGTAGCGACGAGCAGTACTTC. Filled out from reference TRBV18 and TRBJ2-7, the complete variable domain reads NAGVMQNPRHLVRRRGQEARLRCSPMKGHSHVYWYRQLPEEGLKFMVYLQKENIIDESGMPKERFSAEFPKEGPSILRIQQVVRGDSAAYFCASSHPGQGSDEQYFGPGTRLTVT.

A few counts support this clone. The chain employs TRBV4-2 and TRBJ2-2; no clear D gene. The CDR3 runs 13 residues. V lost 0 bases, J lost 5 bases, and 4 bases lay in between. The germline CDR1 and CDR2 sequences are LGHNA and YNFKEQ. CDR3 protein: CASSQDLTGELFF. DNA for the CDR3: TGTGCCAGCAGCCAAGATCTAACCGGGGAGCTGTTTTTT.

The V gene is TRBV6-5, the J gene TRBJ2-3, with D perhaps being TRBD1 or TRBD2 (5 bases each). This CDR3 is 13 amino acids long. Germline-derived CDR1 and CDR2 are MNHEY and SVGAGI. V was shortened by 2 bases and J by 3 bases, with 6 bases between the two germline ends. CDR3 DNA sequence: TGTGCCAGCAGTTACGGGGGAACAGATACGCAGTATTTT. Translating gives CASSYGGTDTQYF.